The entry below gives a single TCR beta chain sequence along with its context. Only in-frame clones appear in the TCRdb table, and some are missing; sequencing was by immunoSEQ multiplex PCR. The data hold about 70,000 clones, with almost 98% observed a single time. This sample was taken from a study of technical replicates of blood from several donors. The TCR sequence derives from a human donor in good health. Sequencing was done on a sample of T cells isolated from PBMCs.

CDR3 region: CASSQAGGGTDTQYF. The CDR3 DNA reads as TGCGCCAGCAGTCAGGCGGGAGGAGGCACAGATACGCAGTATTTT. The gene calls are TRBV10-1 and TRBJ2-3; 8 bases fit TRBD2. The CDR3 totals 15 residues. From germline, CDR1 is WNHNN and CDR2 SYGVQD (reference sequence). V lost 5 bases and J lost 1; bases outside the gene matches: 5.